The clone carrying this TCR beta chain showed up just a few times. The CDR3 carries no conserved terminal phenylalanine or tryptophan, so it likely arises from a read error. These data originate in a study of OX40 agonist ivuxolimab in advanced cancers. The wider study: The study enrolled dose-escalation patients with hepatocellular carcinoma, melanoma, renal cell or head and neck cancer.

Germline V lookup: CDR1 MNHNS, CDR2 SASEGT. Trimming removed 3 bases at V and 0 bases at J, with 9 bases between. There are 16 residues in the CDR3. This table comes from immunoSEQ multiplex PCR, and its TCRdb copy is limited to in-frame clones, with some not included. The sample lists 90,000 to 100,000 clones; roughly 87% were seen once. The TCR comes from an adult with an advanced solid tumor such as melanoma, head and neck, liver or kidney cancer. The V call is TRBV6-1, the J call TRBJ1-6; D not resolved. Specimen: CD4+ or CD8+ T cells sorted from blood, collected in a trial of the OX40 agonist ivuxolimab. The CDR3 DNA follows: TGTGCCAGCAGTGAGTGGAGACCCTCCTATAATTCACCCCTCCACCTT. Translation: CASSEWRPSYNSPLHL.